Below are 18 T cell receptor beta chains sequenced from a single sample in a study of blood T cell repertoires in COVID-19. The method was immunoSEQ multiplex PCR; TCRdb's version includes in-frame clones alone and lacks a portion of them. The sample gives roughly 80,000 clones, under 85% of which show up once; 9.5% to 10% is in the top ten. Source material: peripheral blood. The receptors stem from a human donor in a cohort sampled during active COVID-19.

The CDR3 bases are TGTGCCAGCAGCTTCAGCGGCCAAAATTCGGGCGAGCAGTACTTC. Its protein is CASSFSGQNSGEQYF. The chain recombines TRBV11-3 with TRBJ2-7; D might be TRBD2 (5 bases). Germline lookup yields CDR1 SGHNT and CDR2 YENEEA. Deletions cut 3 bases from V and 6 bases from J, with 18 bases between. The CDR3 spans 15 residues.

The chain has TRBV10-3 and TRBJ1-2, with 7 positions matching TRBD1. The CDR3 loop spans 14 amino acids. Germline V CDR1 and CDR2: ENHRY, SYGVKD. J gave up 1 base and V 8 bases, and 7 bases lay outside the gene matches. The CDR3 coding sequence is TGTGCCATCGGGGGTACAGGGGATAACTATGGCTACACCTTC. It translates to CAIGGTGDNYGYTF.

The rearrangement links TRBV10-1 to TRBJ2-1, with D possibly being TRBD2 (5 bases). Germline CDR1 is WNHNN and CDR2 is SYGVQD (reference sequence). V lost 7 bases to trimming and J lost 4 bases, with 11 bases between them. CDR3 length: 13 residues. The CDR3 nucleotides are TGCGCCAGCAACATCACGGGGTACAATGAGCAGTTCTTC. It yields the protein CASNITGYNEQFF.

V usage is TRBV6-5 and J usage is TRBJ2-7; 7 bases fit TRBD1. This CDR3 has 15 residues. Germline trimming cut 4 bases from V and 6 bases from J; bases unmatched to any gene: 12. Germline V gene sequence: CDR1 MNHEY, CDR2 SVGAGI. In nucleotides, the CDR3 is TGTGCCAGCAGTTCCCCAACAGGGGCTGCGAGCGAGCAGTACTTC. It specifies CASSSPTGAASEQYF.

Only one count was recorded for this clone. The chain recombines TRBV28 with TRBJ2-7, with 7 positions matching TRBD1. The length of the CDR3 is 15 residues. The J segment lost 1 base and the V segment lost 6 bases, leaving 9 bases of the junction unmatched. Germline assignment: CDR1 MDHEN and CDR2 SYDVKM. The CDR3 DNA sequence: TGTGCCAGCAGCTCTGCGGACAGGTCTTCCTACGAGCAGTACTTC. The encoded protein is CASSSADRSSYEQYF.

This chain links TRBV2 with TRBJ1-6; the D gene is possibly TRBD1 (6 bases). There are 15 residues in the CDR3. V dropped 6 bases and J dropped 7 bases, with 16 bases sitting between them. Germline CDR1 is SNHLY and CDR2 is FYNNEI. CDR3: CASRELQGTNSPLHF. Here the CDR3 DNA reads TGTGCCAGCAGAGAATTACAGGGCACCAATTCACCCCTCCACTTT.

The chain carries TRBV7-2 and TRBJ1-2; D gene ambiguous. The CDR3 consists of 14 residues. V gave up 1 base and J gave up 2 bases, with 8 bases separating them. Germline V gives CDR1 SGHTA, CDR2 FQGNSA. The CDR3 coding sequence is TGTGCCAGCAGCTTAGGAGTAGCCAACTATGGCTACACCTTC. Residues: CASSLGVANYGYTF.

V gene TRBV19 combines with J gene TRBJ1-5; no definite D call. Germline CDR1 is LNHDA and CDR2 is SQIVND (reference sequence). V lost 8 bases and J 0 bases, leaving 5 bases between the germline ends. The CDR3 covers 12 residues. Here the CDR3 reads CASEGSNQPQHF. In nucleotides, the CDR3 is TGTGCCAGTGAGGGTAGCAATCAGCCCCAGCATTTT.

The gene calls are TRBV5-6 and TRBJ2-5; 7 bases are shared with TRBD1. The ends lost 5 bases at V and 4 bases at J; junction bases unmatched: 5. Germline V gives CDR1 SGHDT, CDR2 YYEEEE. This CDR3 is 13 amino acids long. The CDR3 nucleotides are TGTGCCAGCAGGCAAACAGGGGTAGAGACCCAGTACTTC. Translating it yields CASRQTGVETQYF.

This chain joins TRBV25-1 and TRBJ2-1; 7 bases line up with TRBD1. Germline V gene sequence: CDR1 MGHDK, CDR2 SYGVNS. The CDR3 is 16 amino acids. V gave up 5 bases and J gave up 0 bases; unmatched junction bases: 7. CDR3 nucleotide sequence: TGTGCCAGCAGTTACGGGACAGCCTACTCCTACAATGAGCAGTTCTTC. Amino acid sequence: CASSYGTAYSYNEQFF.

Here the CDR3 reads CASSLSGGARNEQFF. CDR3 nucleotides: TGTGCCAGCAGCCTAAGCGGGGGGGCTCGTAATGAGCAGTTCTTC. The chain carries TRBV3-1 (or the pseudogene TRBV3-2) and TRBJ2-1; TRBD2 aligns across 10 bases. The J segment lost 7 bases and the V segment lost 4 bases, leaving 7 bases of the junction unmatched. The CDR3 is 15 residues long. Germline V gene sequence: CDR1 LGHDT, CDR2 YNNKEL (reference sequence).

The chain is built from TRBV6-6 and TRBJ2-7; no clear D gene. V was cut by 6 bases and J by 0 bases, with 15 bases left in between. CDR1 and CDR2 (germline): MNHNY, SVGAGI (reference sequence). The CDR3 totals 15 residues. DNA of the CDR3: TGTGCCAGCAGCCCGGGTGCCGGGTTCTCCTACGAGCAGTACTTC. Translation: CASSPGAGFSYEQYF.

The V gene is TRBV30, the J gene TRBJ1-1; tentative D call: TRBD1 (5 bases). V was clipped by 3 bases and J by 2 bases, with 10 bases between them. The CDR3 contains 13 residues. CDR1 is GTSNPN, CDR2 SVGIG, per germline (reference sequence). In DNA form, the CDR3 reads TGTGCCTGGAGCGGGACTCTAAACACTGAAGCTTTCTTT. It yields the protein CAWSGTLNTEAFF. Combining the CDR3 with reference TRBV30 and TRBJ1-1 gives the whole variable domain SQTIHQWPATLVQPVGSPLSLECTVEGTSNPNLYWYRQAAGRGLQLLFYSVGIGQISSEVPQNLSASRPQDRQFILSSKKLLLSDSGFYLCAWSGTLNTEAFFGQGTRLTVV.

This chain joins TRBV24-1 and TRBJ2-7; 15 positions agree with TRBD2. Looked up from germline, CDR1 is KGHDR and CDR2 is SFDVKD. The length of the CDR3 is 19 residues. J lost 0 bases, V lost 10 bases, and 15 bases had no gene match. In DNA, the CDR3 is TGTGCCACAGGAGCAGGGGGACTAGCGGGGGGCGGAAGCTCCTACGAGCAGTACTTC. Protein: CATGAGGLAGGGSSYEQYF.

The CDR3 here is CASSLVAAGAYEQYF. The CDR3 nucleotides are TGTGCCAGCAGCTTAGTCGCGGCAGGGGCCTACGAGCAGTACTTC. The chain employs TRBV11-1 and TRBJ2-7; possibly TRBD1 for D (6 bases). This CDR3 region has 15 residues. Germline CDR1 SGHAT, CDR2 FQDESV (reference sequence). With 1 base removed from V and 2 bases from J, the gap between germline ends came to 12 bases.

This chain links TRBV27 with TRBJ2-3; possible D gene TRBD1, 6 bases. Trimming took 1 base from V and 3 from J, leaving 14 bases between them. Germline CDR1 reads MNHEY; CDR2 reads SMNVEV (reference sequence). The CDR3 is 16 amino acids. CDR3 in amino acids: CASSLLPGVGTDTQYF. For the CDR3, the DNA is TGTGCCAGCAGTTTATTGCCAGGGGTCGGAACAGATACGCAGTATTTT.

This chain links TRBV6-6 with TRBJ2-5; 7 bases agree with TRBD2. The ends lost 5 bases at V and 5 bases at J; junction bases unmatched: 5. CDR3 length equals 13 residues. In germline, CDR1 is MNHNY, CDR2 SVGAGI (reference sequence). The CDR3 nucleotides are TGTGCCAGCAGTGGGGAGGGAAGGGAGACCCAGTACTTC. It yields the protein CASSGEGRETQYF.

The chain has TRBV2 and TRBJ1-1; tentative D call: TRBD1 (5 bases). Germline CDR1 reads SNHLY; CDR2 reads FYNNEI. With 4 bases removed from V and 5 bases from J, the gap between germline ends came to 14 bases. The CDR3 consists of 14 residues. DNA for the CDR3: TGTGCCAGCAGTGCCGAATTTCGGGGGACTGAAGCTTTCTTT. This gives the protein CASSAEFRGTEAFF.